This passage covers 14 T cell receptor beta chains from one sample sequenced in a study of T cell changes during pregnancy in multiple sclerosis. Repertoires were generated with immunoSEQ multiplex PCR, while TCRdb's copy carries only in-frame clones and drops some. The sample yields approximately 65,000 clones, 80% to 95% seen once. The sequencing here drew on CD8+ T cells from peripheral blood mononuclear cells, taken in the third trimester of pregnancy. These receptors came from a female donor in good health, enrolled as a control in a pregnancy study.

This chain joins TRBV19 and TRBJ1-1; D is unclear. Trimming cost V 9 bases and J 3 bases, with 29 bases left between them. CDR1 and CDR2 from the germline V gene are LNHDA and SQIVND (reference sequence). The CDR3 is 18 amino acids. The CDR3 bases are TGTGCCAGCCATCCACCGGCAGGCGAAGTCACATACTACACTGAAGCTTTCTTT. Encoded protein: CASHPPAGEVTYYTEAFF.

The V gene is TRBV19, the J gene TRBJ2-3, with 7 positions matching TRBD2. The CDR3 length is 14 residues. After removal of 5 bases from V and 1 base from J, the junction contained 3 bases not matched to a gene. Germline lookup yields CDR1 LNHDA and CDR2 SQIVND (reference sequence). CDR3 in DNA: TGTGCCAGTAGTTCTGGACTAGGCACAGATACGCAGTATTTT. This encodes CASSSGLGTDTQYF. Full variable domain (rest looked up from reference TRBV19 and TRBJ2-3): DGGITQSPKYLFRKEGQNVTLSCEQNLNHDAMYWYRQDPGQGLRLIYYSQIVNDFQKGDIAEGYSVSREKKESFPLTVTSAQKNPTAFYLCASSSGLGTDTQYFGPGTRLTVL.

The gene calls are TRBV7-9 and TRBJ2-5, with 9 bases matching TRBD1. CDR1 and CDR2 (germline): SEHNR, FQNEAQ (reference sequence). With V trimmed by 3 bases and J by 1 base, 6 bases remained unmatched. The CDR3 covers 16 residues. The CDR3 protein is CASSFPGTGTQETQYF. CDR3 sequence (DNA): TGTGCCAGCAGCTTTCCGGGGACAGGGACCCAAGAGACCCAGTACTTC.

The V and J genes are TRBV4-3 and TRBJ2-1; 9 bases align to TRBD2. CDR1 is LGHNA, CDR2 YSLEER, per germline. V gave up 0 bases and J gave up 9 bases; unmatched junction bases: 9. The CDR3 consists of 16 residues. CDR3 region: CASSQDGAGGLSEQFF. CDR3 in DNA: TGCGCCAGCAGCCAAGACGGTGCGGGGGGGCTTAGTGAGCAGTTCTTC.

V gene TRBV27 combines with J gene TRBJ2-2; 7 bases fit TRBD1. The trim removed 6 bases at V and 5 bases at J, leaving 15 bases unmatched. The CDR3 is made up of 17 amino acids. Germline loops: CDR1 MNHEY, CDR2 SMNVEV (reference sequence). The CDR3 region is CASRGAGGTDITGELFF. The CDR3 nucleotides are TGTGCCAGCAGAGGGGCCGGTGGGACAGACATAACCGGGGAGCTGTTTTTT.

This clone was observed once. The chain carries TRBV19 and TRBJ1-6, with D perhaps TRBD1 (6 bases). V was pared by 3 bases and J by 10 bases, with 16 bases between. The germline V gene has CDR1 LNHDA and CDR2 SQIVND (reference sequence). There are 15 residues in the CDR3. In DNA, the CDR3 is TGTGCCAGTAGTATCATGCAGGGGTCCTCCTCACCCCTCCACTTT. This gives the protein CASSIMQGSSSPLHF. Using reference TRBV19 and TRBJ1-6 for the parts outside the CDR3, the full variable domain is DGGITQSPKYLFRKEGQNVTLSCEQNLNHDAMYWYRQDPGQGLRLIYYSQIVNDFQKGDIAEGYSVSREKKESFPLTVTSAQKNPTAFYLCASSIMQGSSSPLHFGNGTRLTVT.

This clone was detected many times. The rearrangement links TRBV6-4 to TRBJ2-5; D perhaps matches TRBD1 (6 bases). V gave up 5 bases and J gave up 2 bases, with 12 bases separating them. The germline gives CDR1 MRHNA, CDR2 SNTAGT. The CDR3 is 14 residues long. CDR3 sequence (DNA): TGTGCCAGCAGTCCACAGGGTGGACAAGAGACCCAGTACTTC. Translated: CASSPQGGQETQYF.

The CDR3 DNA follows: TGTGCCAGCAGCGGAGGGGGGGGCCAAGGGCGTCGGCAGTACTTC. Translating gives CASSGGGGQGRRQYF. V and J are TRBV11-2 and TRBJ2-7; TRBD2 might be the D (7 bases). CDR1 and CDR2 (germline): SGHAT, FQNNGV. This CDR3 spans 15 amino acids. V dropped 5 bases and J dropped 9 bases, with 23 bases sitting between them.

The chain joins TRBV21-1 to TRBJ2-4; the D segment call TRBD2 is taken from the table without a DNA check. TRBV21-1 is an annotated pseudogene. This CDR3 spans 14 amino acids. The DNA of the CDR3 is TGTGCCAGCAGCAACTTACACGAGGGTTACATTCAGTACTTC. It is translated as CASSNLHEGYIQYF.

A single count supports this clone. The V call is TRBV5-1, the J call TRBJ2-2, with 7 bases fitting TRBD2. Germline V lookup: CDR1 SGHRS, CDR2 YFSETQ. The CDR3 has 15 residues. V trimming: 0 bases; J trimming: 7 bases; junction bases outside the gene matches: 6. Here the CDR3 DNA reads TGCGCCAGCAGCTTGGCCGAGGGAGGGTACGGGGAGCTGTTTTTT. Translated: CASSLAEGGYGELFF.

V is TRBV7-9 and J is TRBJ1-1; D might be TRBD1 (6 bases). The length of the CDR3 is 15 residues. V was cut by 4 bases and J by 0 bases, with 12 bases left in between. Looked up from germline, CDR1 is SEHNR and CDR2 is FQNEAQ (reference sequence). CDR3 in amino acids: CASSSRTDMNTEAFF. The CDR3 bases are TGTGCCAGCAGCTCCCGGACAGACATGAACACTGAAGCTTTCTTT.

The chain links TRBV4-1 to TRBJ1-4; D is possibly TRBD1 (5 bases). Germline V CDR1 and CDR2: MGHRA, YSYEKL. The CDR3 covers 15 residues. Trimming pared 4 bases from V and 1 base from J, leaving 10 bases between. CDR3 region: CASSLSQGTNEKLFF. The CDR3 DNA follows: TGCGCCAGCAGCCTATCGCAGGGAACTAATGAAAAACTGTTTTTT.

In DNA form, the CDR3 reads TGCGCCAGCAGCCCGCGGACTAGCGGGGTCCAAGAGACCCAGTACTTC. Its translation is CASSPRTSGVQETQYF. V is TRBV4-3 and J is TRBJ2-5; 12 bases align to TRBD2. The germline gives CDR1 LGHNA, CDR2 YSLEER. V shed 4 bases and J 1 base; nucleotides not matched to a gene: 4. The CDR3 length is 16 residues.

The chain uses TRBV30 and TRBJ1-2; tentatively, D is TRBD1 (6 bases). The germline V gene encodes CDR1 GTSNPN and CDR2 SVGIG (reference sequence). The length of the CDR3 is 16 residues. Trimming removed 3 bases at V and 2 bases at J, with 19 bases between. CDR3 DNA sequence: TGTGCCTGGAGAAACTCGAGCGGACAGATCAACTATGGCTACACCTTC. Residues: CAWRNSSGQINYGYTF.